Detailed here is one T cell receptor (beta chain). Mismatch with germline at one junction end may stem from a read error. Naive CD8 populations comprised CD45RO-negative cells positively selected for CCR7, excluding terminally differentiated effector memory CD45RA+ cells. Sequenced by immunoSEQ multiplex PCR; TCRdb stores in-frame clones only, minus some. Of about 680,000 clones listed, 92% were seen once; the top ten hold 24%. This sample is drawn from a study of shared clonotypes between healthy human individuals. Sequencing was done on a sample of naive CD8+ T cells sorted from blood. This clonotype was obtained from a man in his thirties or forties in good health.

CDR3 sequence (DNA): TGTGCCAGCAGTGAATTTCGGCAGGGGACGAATCGGCCCCAGCATTTT. Protein product: CASSEFRQGTNRPQHF. The genes are TRBV6-1 and TRBJ1-5, with D possibly matching TRBD1 (6 bases). Germline loops: CDR1 MNHNS, CDR2 SASEGT. The CDR3 is made up of 16 amino acids.